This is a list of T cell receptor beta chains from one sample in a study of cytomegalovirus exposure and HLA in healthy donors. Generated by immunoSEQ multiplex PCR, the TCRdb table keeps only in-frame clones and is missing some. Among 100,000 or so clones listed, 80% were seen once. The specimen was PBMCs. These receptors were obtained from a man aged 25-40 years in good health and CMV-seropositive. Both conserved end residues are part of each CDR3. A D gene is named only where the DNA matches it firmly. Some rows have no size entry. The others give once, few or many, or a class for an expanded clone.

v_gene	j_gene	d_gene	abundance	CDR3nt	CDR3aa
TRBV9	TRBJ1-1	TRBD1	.	TGTGCCAGCAGCGGAGCGACAGGGGGCACTGAAGCTTTCTTT	CASSGATGGTEAFF
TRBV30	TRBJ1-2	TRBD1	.	TGTGCCGGTTCCCCGGGACAGGGGGCTCGGGGCTACACCTTC	CAGSPGQGARGYTF
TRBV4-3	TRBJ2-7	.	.	TGCGCCAGCAGCCAAGATCGGAGGGGCAAAGGGTCCTACGAGCAGTACTTC	CASSQDRRGKGSYEQYF
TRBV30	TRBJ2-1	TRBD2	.	TGTGCCTGGAGTGTCTTAGCGGGGGGGCCAGATGAGCAGTTCTTC	CAWSVLAGGPDEQFF
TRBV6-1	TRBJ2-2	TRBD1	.	TGTGCCAGCAGGGAGACAGGGGGAGGCGGGGAGCTGTTTTTT	CASRETGGGGELFF
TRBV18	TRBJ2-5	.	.	TGTGCCAGCTCACCACAGACAGACCAAGAGACCCAGTACTTC	CASSPQTDQETQYF
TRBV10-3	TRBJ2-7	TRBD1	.	TGTGCCATCAGTGAGGACAGGGCGGTCGAGCAGTACTTC	CAISEDRAVEQYF
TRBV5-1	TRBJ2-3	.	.	TGCGCCAGCAGGTCGACAAGCACCACAGATACGCAGTATTTT	CASRSTSTTDTQYF
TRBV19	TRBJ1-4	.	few	TGTGCCAGTAGAACAGCTCCCAATGAAAAACTGTTTTTT	CASRTAPNEKLFF
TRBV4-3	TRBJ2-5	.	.	TGCGCCAGCAGCCAAGAAGGGGGGCGGGGGTCAGGGACCCAGTACTTC	CASSQEGGRGSGTQYF
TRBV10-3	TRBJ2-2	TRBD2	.	TGTGCCATCAGTGGGACTAGCGCGAACACCGGGGAGCTGTTTTTT	CAISGTSANTGELFF
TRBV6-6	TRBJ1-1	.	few	TGTGCCAGCAGTTATCCTACAGAAAGGCTGAACACTGAAGCTTTCTTT	CASSYPTERLNTEAFF
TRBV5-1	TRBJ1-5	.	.	TGCGCCAGCAGCTCTAATAGCAATCAGCCCCAGCATTTT	CASSSNSNQPQHF
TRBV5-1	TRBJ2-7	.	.	TGCGCCAGCAGCCCTACCTACCGGGACACAAGCTCCTACGAGCAGTACTTC	CASSPTYRDTSSYEQYF
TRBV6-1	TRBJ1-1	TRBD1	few	TGTGCCAGCAGGACCGGGACAGGGGCGAACACTGAAGCTTTCTTT	CASRTGTGANTEAFF
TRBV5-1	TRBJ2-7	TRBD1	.	TGCGCCAGCAGCCCAACAGGGGGCGAGCAGTACTTC	CASSPTGGEQYF
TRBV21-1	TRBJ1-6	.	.	TGTGCCAGCAGGAGACAGGGGAGTTCCTATAATTCACCCCTCCACTTT	CASRRQGSSYNSPLHF
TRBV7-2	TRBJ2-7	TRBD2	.	TGTGCCAGCAGCCCTCTAGCGGGGCTACACTACGAGCAGTACTTC	CASSPLAGLHYEQYF
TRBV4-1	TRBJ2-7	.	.	TGCGCCAGCAGCCAAGATTTCAGCTCCTACGAGCAGTACTTC	CASSQDFSSYEQYF
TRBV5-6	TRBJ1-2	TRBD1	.	TGTGCCAGCAGCCAAAGGGGGACAGGGGACTCGATATATGGCTACACCTTC	CASSQRGTGDSIYGYTF
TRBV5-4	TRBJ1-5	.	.	TGTGCCAGCAGCTTGGGGGGAGGCAATCAGCCCCAGCATTTT	CASSLGGGNQPQHF
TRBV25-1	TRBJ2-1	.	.	TGTGCCACCGCCCGGGACATATACAATGAGCAGTTCTTC	CATARDIYNEQFF
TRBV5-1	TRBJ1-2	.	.	TGCGCCAGCAGCTTGGAACCTGCGGAGCGGGTCGACTTCTATGGCTACACCTTC	CASSLEPAERVDFYGYTF
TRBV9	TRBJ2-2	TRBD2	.	TGTGCCAGCAGCGTAGCTACGCGGACTAGCGGGGGCGTGAACACCGGGGAGCTGTTTTTT	CASSVATRTSGGVNTGELFF
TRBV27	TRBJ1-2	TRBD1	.	TGTGCCAGCAGTTCCCTAGGGAGACAGGGGGACTATGGCTACACCTTC	CASSSLGRQGDYGYTF
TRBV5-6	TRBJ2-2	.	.	TGTGCCAGCAGCTTGGCCGCTTCAGGCCCCGGGGAGCTGTTTTTT	CASSLAASGPGELFF
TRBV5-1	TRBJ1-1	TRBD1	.	TGCGCCAGCAGCACCCGGGACAGGTGGGCGAACACTGAAGCTTTCTTT	CASSTRDRWANTEAFF
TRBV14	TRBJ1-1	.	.	TGTGCCAGCAGCCTAAGCTCCAAGAACACTGAAGCTTTCTTT	CASSLSSKNTEAFF
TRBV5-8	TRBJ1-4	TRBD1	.	TGTGCCAGCAGCCCCGGGACAGGGGAGGGGGAAAAACTGTTTTTT	CASSPGTGEGEKLFF
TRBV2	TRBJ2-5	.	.	TGTGCCAGCAGTGTACGGGGCCAAGAGACCCAGTACTTC	CASSVRGQETQYF
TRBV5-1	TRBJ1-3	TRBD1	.	TGCGCCAGCAGGCAGGGGGTCCCCCTCTCTGGAAACACCATATATTTT	CASRQGVPLSGNTIYF
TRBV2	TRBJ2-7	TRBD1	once	TGTGCCAGCAGTGCTTCAGGGGGACCCTACGAGCAGTACTTC	CASSASGGPYEQYF
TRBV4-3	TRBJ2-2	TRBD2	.	TGCGCCAGCAGCCAAGAAGGAGGAGCGGGGGGGCGAGAGCTGTTTTTT	CASSQEGGAGGRELFF
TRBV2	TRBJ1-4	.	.	TGTGCCAGCAGGGGACGGAGGGCAACTAATGAAAAACTGTTTTTT	CASRGRRATNEKLFF
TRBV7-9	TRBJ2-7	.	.	TGTGCCAGCAGCCCCGACGAGGACGAGCAGTACTTC	CASSPDEDEQYF
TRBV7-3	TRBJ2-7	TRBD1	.	TGTGCCAGCAGCCATCAGGGGGCCCAACGTCGGTACGAGCAGTACTTC	CASSHQGAQRRYEQYF
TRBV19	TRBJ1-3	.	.	TGTGCCAGTAGTATGTCAGCGGGCTCTGGAAACACCATATATTTT	CASSMSAGSGNTIYF
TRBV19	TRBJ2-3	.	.	TGTGCCAGTAGTGTCACTGGCGGGGAGGAGACAGATACGCAGTATTTT	CASSVTGGEETDTQYF
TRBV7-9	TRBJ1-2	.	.	TGTGCCAGCAGCTTAGGACAGATTCCTAACTATGGCTACACCTTC	CASSLGQIPNYGYTF
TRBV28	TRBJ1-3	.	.	TGTGCCAGCAGCCAGGGCGGGGTGGGGCTTGGAAACACCATATATTTT	CASSQGGVGLGNTIYF
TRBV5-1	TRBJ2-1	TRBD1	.	TGCGCCAGCAGCTTGGCCGGGACAGGGTCCTACAATGAGCAGTTCTTC	CASSLAGTGSYNEQFF
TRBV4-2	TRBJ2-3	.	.	TGTGCCAGCAGCCAGTATGGGGGGGATACGCAGTATTTT	CASSQYGGDTQYF
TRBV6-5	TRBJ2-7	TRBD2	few	TGTGCCAGCAGTTACTCCATAGCGGGGGGATCCTACGAGCAGTACTTC	CASSYSIAGGSYEQYF
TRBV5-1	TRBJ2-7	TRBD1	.	TGCGCCACCTCGATTGGAGGACAGGGTCAGAACGAGCAGTACTTC	CATSIGGQGQNEQYF
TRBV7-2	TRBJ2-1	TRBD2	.	TGTGCCAGCAGCTTCAGCGGGGGGGCCTACAATGAGCAGTTCTTC	CASSFSGGAYNEQFF
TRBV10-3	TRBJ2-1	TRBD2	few	TGTGCCATCAGGACTAGCGGGAGCTCCTACAATGAGCAGTTCTTC	CAIRTSGSSYNEQFF
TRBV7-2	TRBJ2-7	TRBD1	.	TGTGCCAGCAGTCCCTGGTCGGGACAGGGGGCCTGGGAGCAGTACTTC	CASSPWSGQGAWEQYF
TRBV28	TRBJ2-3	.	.	TGTGCCAGCAGCCCGATCCCGGGGTTAGCGGTTACCCCAGATACGCAGTATTTT	CASSPIPGLAVTPDTQYF
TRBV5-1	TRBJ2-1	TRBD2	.	TGCGCCAGCAGCTTGGAGCAAGCGGGGGTTAATGAGCAGTTCTTC	CASSLEQAGVNEQFF
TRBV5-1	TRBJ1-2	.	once	TGCGCCAGCAGCTTGGACAGGGAGGGCTATGGCTACACCTTC	CASSLDREGYGYTF
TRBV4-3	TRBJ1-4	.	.	TGCGCCAGCAGCCAAGATCTCCCGGGGAGGGGTGAAAAACTGTTTTTT	CASSQDLPGRGEKLFF
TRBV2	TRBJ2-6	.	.	TGTGCCAGCAGTCCTTCTGGGGCCAACGTCCTGACTTTC	CASSPSGANVLTF
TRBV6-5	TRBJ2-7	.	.	TGTGCCAGCAGGCCCGGACAGAGCTCCTACGAGCAGTACTTC	CASRPGQSSYEQYF
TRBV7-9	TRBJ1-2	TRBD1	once	TGTGCCAGCAGCTCCGGGACAGAATTTAACTATGGCTACACCTTC	CASSSGTEFNYGYTF
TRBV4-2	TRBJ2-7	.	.	TGTGCCAGCAGCCAAGGGGTGACACCCGCCGCCTACGAGCAGTACTTC	CASSQGVTPAAYEQYF